The 20 T cell receptor beta chains listed next were all sequenced from one sample in a study of spatial heterogeneity in lung cancer. A single record per CDR3 protein comes from TCRdb applying MiXCR to the 5' RACE reads. Here the sample spans more than 8,000 distinct CDR3 sequences, 7.8% being singletons. Time point meaning: sample taken at primary tumor resection. Sequencing of whole RNA from tumor, nontumor lung or frozen PBMC involved no sorting. The sample consisted of PBMCs, taken at surgery. The receptors were gathered from a female donor with early-stage non-small cell lung cancer.

The sample holds a few counts of this clonotype. This chain joins TRBV3-1 and TRBJ1-1; 8 bases match TRBD1. CDR1 is LGHDT, CDR2 YNNKEL, per germline (reference sequence). The junction had 9 bases not matched to a gene; V was cut back by 8 bases and J by 7 bases. The CDR3 is made up of 13 amino acids. The CDR3 sequence: CASRGQGSSEAFF. The CDR3 bases are TGTGCCAGCCGCGGACAGGGATCGAGTGAAGCTTTCTTT.

This clonotype is categorized as medium-sized. This chain joins TRBV20-1 and TRBJ2-7; D possibly corresponds to TRBD2 (6 bases). CDR3 length equals 22 residues. Germline assignment: CDR1 DFQATT and CDR2 SNEGSKA (reference sequence). V shed 0 bases and J shed 6 bases, with 39 bases lying between them. The CDR3 nucleotides are TGCAGTGCTAGAGATCTTCTTTCGCCGAACCCCAGCGGGCAGCCAATGCTGCTCGAGCAGTACTTC. Encoded protein: CSARDLLSPNPSGQPMLLEQYF.

Remarks on this clonotype: Given the absence of the conserved phenylalanine or tryptophan at the CDR3 end, a read error is likely. CDR3 nucleotide sequence: TGTGCCAGTAGTATGGGGTTGGGACACCCAGCGAACACTGGGGAGCTGTTTCTT. Translation gives CASSMGLGHPANTGELFL. The chain couples TRBV19 to TRBJ2-2, with D possibly matching TRBD1 (6 bases). This CDR3 contains 18 residues. Germline V gives CDR1 LNHDA, CDR2 SQIVND (reference sequence).

This clonotype was observed many times. The genes are TRBV5-1 and TRBJ2-5; D is unclear. V was trimmed by 3 bases and J by 5 bases, leaving 11 bases between them. CDR1 is SGHRS, CDR2 YFSETQ, per germline. The CDR3 is 13 amino acids. The CDR3 spells CASSYSVLETQYF. CDR3 sequence (DNA): TGCGCCAGCAGCTACTCCGTACTGGAGACCCAGTACTTC.

This clonotype is labeled as medium-sized. The chain combines TRBV12-3 or TRBV12-4 with TRBJ2-1; D is unclear. Trimming removed 4 bases from V and 6 bases from J, with 13 bases in between. The CDR3 is 14 amino acids. CDR3 amino acids: CASSSLLGVNEQFF. In DNA form, the CDR3 reads TGTGCCAGCAGTTCTCTCCTTGGGGTCAATGAGCAGTTCTTC.

This clonotype was seen ten or more times. The rearrangement joins TRBV6-5 to TRBJ1-1, with TRBD1 matching 10 bases. This CDR3 comprises 19 residues. J lost 4 bases, V lost 2 bases, and 16 bases had no gene match. The germline V gene encodes CDR1 MNHEY and CDR2 SVGAGI. The CDR3 reads CASSYVHPPGQGFITEAFF. The CDR3 DNA reads as TGTGCCAGCAGTTACGTACACCCCCCGGGACAGGGGTTTATCACTGAAGCTTTCTTT.

This chain joins TRBV7-1 and TRBJ2-3, with D maybe TRBD1 (6 bases). TRBV7-1 qualifies as an ORF whose function is uncertain. Trimming left V 3 bases short and J 4 bases short, with 17 bases between. The CDR3 extends over 16 amino acids. This chain's CDR3 is CASSSYPRGGSDTQYF. CDR3 DNA: TGTGCCAGCAGCTCCTACCCCAGGGGCGGATCAGATACGCAGTATTTT.

V and J are TRBV7-9 and TRBJ2-6; D not certain. This CDR3 is 16 amino acids long. Germline-derived CDR1 and CDR2 are SEHNR and FQNEAQ (reference sequence). V was cut by 3 bases and J by 4 bases, with 13 bases left in between. The CDR3 sequence is CASSFGTYTGANVLTF. Written as DNA, the CDR3 is TGTGCCAGCAGCTTTGGAACGTACACCGGGGCCAACGTCCTGACTTTC. The whole variable domain, remainder taken from reference TRBV7-9 and TRBJ2-6, is DTGVSQNPRHKITKRGQNVTFRCDPISEHNRLYWYRQTLGQGPEFLTYFQNEAQLEKSRLLSDRFSAERPKGSFSTLEIQRTEQGDSAMYLCASSFGTYTGANVLTFGAGSRLTVL.

This clonotype was seen many times. The V gene is TRBV30, the J gene TRBJ2-3, with 11 bases matching TRBD2. Trimming at V came to 1 base and at J to 2 bases, leaving 11 bases not matched to a gene. Germline loops: CDR1 GTSNPN, CDR2 SVGIG (reference sequence). This CDR3 region has 18 residues. CDR3 sequence reads: CAWSGPTPSGRSTDTQYF. The CDR3 nucleotides are TGTGCCTGGAGTGGGCCAACCCCTAGCGGGAGGTCCACAGATACGCAGTATTTT.

The table lists this clonotype with many counts. The J gene is TRBJ2-2, the V gene TRBV5-4; 9 bases map to TRBD1. The CDR3 is made up of 16 amino acids. Germline assignment: CDR1 SGHNT and CDR2 YYREEE (reference sequence). V trimming: 4 bases; J trimming: 1 base; junction bases outside the gene matches: 5. CDR3 in amino acids: CASSPWTGENTGELFF. The CDR3 nucleotides are TGTGCCAGCAGCCCATGGACAGGGGAGAACACCGGGGAGCTGTTTTTT.

The rearrangement uses TRBV19 and TRBJ2-2; D tentatively reads TRBD1 or TRBD2 (5 bases each). The V gene's germline CDR1 is LNHDA and CDR2 SQIVND (reference sequence). The CDR3 loop spans 15 amino acids. The V and J ends lost 3 bases and 6 bases respectively, with 14 bases between them. The CDR3 nucleotides are TGTGCCAGTAGTATGGAGGAGGTGGGGGCCGGGGAGCTGTTTTTT. This gives the protein CASSMEEVGAGELFF.

The chain links TRBV7-9 to TRBJ2-7; D is ambiguous. The V gene's germline CDR1 is SEHNR and CDR2 FQNEAQ (reference sequence). CDR3 length: 16 residues. Trimming removed 6 bases at V and 0 bases at J, with 18 bases between. CDR3 sequence reads: CASSPRTSSDSYEQYF. The CDR3 coding sequence is TGTGCCAGCAGTCCAAGGACGTCATCGGACTCCTACGAGCAGTACTTC.

By share, this clonotype counts as medium-sized. This chain links TRBV25-1 with TRBJ2-7, with TRBD1 matching over 8 bases. V dropped 0 bases and J dropped 5; count of bases not matched to a gene: 6. Germline loops: CDR1 MGHDK, CDR2 SYGVNS. The CDR3 has 15 residues. DNA of the CDR3: TGTGCCAGCAGTGAATATGGGACAGGCAGGCACGAGCAGTACTTC. Its translation: CASSEYGTGRHEQYF.

This clonotype was counted at least ten times. The gene calls are TRBV5-5 and TRBJ1-4; TRBD1 aligns across 7 bases. Unmatched junction bases numbered 16, after V lost 4 bases and J lost 7 bases. Per germline, CDR1 SGHKS and CDR2 YYEKEE (reference sequence). The CDR3 totals 17 residues. Here the CDR3 reads CASSTGTVNYWGEKLFF. The CDR3 DNA reads TGTGCCAGCAGCACCGGGACAGTAAACTATTGGGGTGAAAAACTGTTTTTT.

This clonotype has at least ten counts. The J gene is TRBJ2-1, the V gene TRBV24-1; D not certain. Germline CDR1 and CDR2: KGHDR and SFDVKD. Trimming left V 3 bases short and J 8 bases short, with 19 bases between. This CDR3 spans 16 amino acids. CDR3 sequence: CATSDDLDLGGYEQFF. The CDR3 DNA sequence: TGTGCCACCAGTGATGATCTAGATCTGGGTGGTTATGAGCAGTTCTTC.

The chain recombines TRBV12-5 with TRBJ2-1; tentatively, D is TRBD2 (6 bases). Germline lookup yields CDR1 LGHNT and CDR2 FRNRAP. This CDR3 comprises 17 residues. The germline V and J ends were trimmed by 0 bases and 3 bases, with 15 bases remaining between them. The CDR3 is CASGLVPDGTLYNEQFF. The DNA for the CDR3 is TGTGCTAGTGGTTTGGTGCCCGACGGGACTCTCTACAATGAGCAGTTCTTC.

This clonotype was counted many times. The chain links TRBV3-1 to TRBJ1-2, with a possible D match to TRBD1 (6 bases). Germline V gene data show CDR1 as LGHDT and CDR2 as YNNKEL (reference sequence). V dropped 1 base and J dropped 5 bases, with 11 bases sitting between them. The CDR3 runs 14 residues. The CDR3: CASSQARGVYGYTF. CDR3 nucleotides: TGTGCCAGCAGCCAAGCCAGGGGAGTTTATGGCTACACCTTC.

By share, this clonotype counts as medium-sized. The chain couples TRBV5-1 to TRBJ1-4; TRBD1 aligns across 9 bases. With V trimmed by 4 bases and J by 8 bases, 6 bases remained unmatched. The CDR3 spans 14 residues. Looked up from germline, CDR1 is SGHRS and CDR2 is YFSETQ. The CDR3 reads CASSPGQGSEKLFF. CDR3 sequence (DNA): TGCGCCAGCAGCCCTGGACAGGGGTCAGAAAAACTGTTTTTT. The full variable domain, completed using reference TRBV5-1 and TRBJ1-4, is KAGVTQTPRYLIKTRGQQVTLSCSPISGHRSVSWYQQTPGQGLQFLFEYFSETQRNKGNFPGRFSGRQFSNSRSEMNVSTLELGDSALYLCASSPGQGSEKLFFGSGTQLSVL.

This clonotype was counted many times. This chain joins TRBV12-3 or TRBV12-4 and TRBJ2-3, with D tentatively TRBD2 (5 bases). Trimming left V 3 bases short and J 2 bases short, with 18 bases between. The length of the CDR3 is 17 residues. This chain's CDR3 is CASSFSITTSITDTQYF. CDR3 DNA: TGTGCCAGCAGTTTTTCCATCACAACTAGTATCACAGATACGCAGTATTTT.

This clonotype is termed medium-sized. The chain combines TRBV11-3 with TRBJ2-5; D ambiguous. The CDR3 totals 13 residues. Trimming shortened V by 5 bases and J by 2 bases, and 9 bases separated the two germline ends. Germline V gene lookup returns CDR1 SGHNT and CDR2 YENEEA. CDR3 region: CASSHRVQETQYF. The CDR3 nucleotides read TGTGCCAGCAGCCACCGTGTTCAAGAGACCCAGTACTTC.